The 13 T cell receptor beta chains below come from one sample, sequenced in a study of metastatic and nonmetastatic thyroid tumors. None of the patients had undergone any treatment ahead of thyroid surgery. MiXCR re-clonotyped the PCR reads for TCRdb. The table lists over 10,000 clones, 23% of them singletons, with approximately 12% in the top ten. The sequencing sample was made of adjacent normal tissue. The source of these receptors is a female donor with papillary thyroid cancer or a benign thyroid nodule (not recorded which). Some clones in this sample may be carry-over from other donors' samples.

The chain is built from TRBV28 and TRBJ2-1, with D unresolved. Trimming left V 5 bases short and J 8 bases short, with 19 bases between. The germline V gene has CDR1 MDHEN and CDR2 SYDVKM. The CDR3 contains 15 residues. DNA for the CDR3: TGTGCCAGCAGTCAGCCCAGCACCTCCGCTGATGAGCAGTTCTTC. This codes for CASSQPSTSADEQFF.

This clone occurred many times. This sequence joins TRBV18 and TRBJ2-6, with D unclear. V was cut by 5 bases and J by 0 bases, with 8 bases left in between. The CDR3 runs 15 residues. Germline-derived CDR1 and CDR2 are KGHSH and LQKENI. The CDR3 DNA follows: TGTGCCAGCTCAGCGACGGTCTCTGGGGCCAACGTCCTGACTTTC. Its protein is CASSATVSGANVLTF.

The chain combines TRBV11-2 with TRBJ1-1; D is uncertain. Per germline, CDR1 SGHAT and CDR2 FQNNGV. The CDR3 consists of 14 residues. The V gene lost 6 bases and the J gene lost 5 bases, with 16 bases spanning the gap. CDR3 amino acids: CASRPHTERTEAFF. CDR3 sequence (DNA): TGTGCCAGCAGACCACACACAGAGAGGACTGAAGCTTTCTTT.

The table lists this clone with many counts. A much larger clone lies one base from this, so it may be a read error. Different DNA sequences within this sample yield the same CDR3. The rearrangement links TRBV5-6 to TRBJ2-7, with D possibly being TRBD2 (5 bases). In germline, CDR1 is SGHDT, CDR2 YYEEEE. V was cut by 5 bases and J by 1 base, with 19 bases left in between. This CDR3 is built from 16 residues. In DNA form, the CDR3 reads TGTGCCAGCAGGGCCGGAAGCGGTGCGTTATCCTACGAGCAGTACTTC. Translating it yields CASRAGSGALSYEQYF.

This clone was seen many times. The gene calls are TRBV18 and TRBJ1-2, with unresolved D. The CDR3 totals 16 residues. V shed 0 bases and J shed 6 bases, with 17 bases lying between them. CDR1 KGHSH and CDR2 LQKENI come from the germline V gene. The chain's CDR3 is CASSPPSSPTGDGYTF. Written as DNA, the CDR3 is TGTGCCAGCTCACCACCGAGTAGCCCGACCGGGGATGGCTACACCTTC.

This clone was found a few times. This chain joins TRBV11-2 and TRBJ2-7; TRBD2 is a possible D gene (5 bases). The germline V gene has CDR1 SGHAT and CDR2 FQNNGV. The CDR3 is 16 amino acids. V dropped 6 bases and J dropped 2 bases, with 20 bases sitting between them. The CDR3, as DNA: TGTGCCAGCAGAAGATATGGGCGATCGAGGGCCTACGAGCAGTACTTC. Its translation: CASRRYGRSRAYEQYF.

This clone appeared many times. This chain links TRBV29-1 with TRBJ1-4, with D possibly matching TRBD1 (6 bases). The CDR3 spans 15 residues. Trimming removed 6 bases from V and 5 bases from J, with 19 bases in between. Germline CDR1 and CDR2: SQVTM and ANQGSEA. CDR3 DNA sequence: TGCAGCGTCACGCAGGGGCCCACGTGGAATGAAAAACTGTTTTTT. Protein sequence: CSVTQGPTWNEKLFF.

This clone occurred a few times. The V gene is TRBV12-3 or TRBV12-4, the J gene TRBJ2-7; tentative D call: TRBD2 (5 bases). CDR3 size: 12 residues. V was pared by 5 bases and J by 3 bases, with 8 bases between. Written as DNA, the CDR3 is TGTGCCAGCAGTCTGGACTTCTACGAGCAGTACTTC. Translation gives CASSLDFYEQYF.

V and J are TRBV11-2 and TRBJ1-6; perhaps TRBD1 as D (5 bases). The CDR3 has 15 amino acids. The V and J ends lost 0 bases and 7 bases respectively, with 10 bases between them. CDR1 is SGHAT and CDR2 is FQNNGV in the germline V gene. This CDR3 is CASSLESGSNSPLHF. The CDR3 DNA reads as TGTGCCAGCAGCTTAGAATCAGGGTCCAATTCACCCCTCCACTTT.

By sample fraction, this clone is medium-sized. The chain couples TRBV2 to TRBJ1-2; 9 bases agree with TRBD1. Germline V CDR1 and CDR2: SNHLY, FYNNEI. The junction had 1 base not matched to a gene; V was cut back by 1 base and J by 7 bases. The CDR3 is made up of 13 amino acids. Here the CDR3 DNA reads TGTGCCAGCAGTGAAGACAGGGGGCTTGGCTACACCTTC. Translation gives CASSEDRGLGYTF.

The chain carries TRBV27 and TRBJ2-3; D uncertain. Trimming took off 5 bases at V and 2 bases at J, with 14 bases between the two ends. The length of the CDR3 is 15 residues. The germline CDR1 and CDR2 sequences are MNHEY and SMNVEV (reference sequence). The CDR3 sequence is CASSHLDKITDTQYF. CDR3 in DNA: TGTGCCAGCAGTCACCTCGACAAAATCACAGATACGCAGTATTTT.

There are a few counts of this clone. The chain joins TRBV6-2 or TRBV6-3 to TRBJ1-4, with a weak D call TRBD1 (5 bases). With 1 base removed from V and 4 bases from J, the gap between germline ends came to 10 bases. Germline V gene sequence: CDR1 MNHEY, CDR2 SVGEGT. The length of the CDR3 is 15 residues. For the CDR3, the DNA is TGTGCCAGCAGTTACTGGGGGTCGGGTAATGAAAAACTGTTTTTT. Protein: CASSYWGSGNEKLFF.

This clone qualifies as medium-sized. The V and J genes are TRBV19 and TRBJ1-3, with D uncertain. CDR3 length: 16 amino acids. Between the trimmed V and J ends, which lost 1 base and 0 bases, there was a span of 10 bases. CDR1 and CDR2 (germline): LNHDA, SQIVND (reference sequence). In nucleotides, the CDR3 is TGTGCCAGTAGTATAGCGGGCACCTTCTCTGGAAACACCATATATTTT. This translates into CASSIAGTFSGNTIYF.